A selection of T cell receptor beta chains follows, all from one sample in a study of cytomegalovirus exposure and HLA in healthy donors. The assay was immunoSEQ multiplex PCR, and TCRdb's table has in-frame clones only and misses some. The table lists 120,000 or so clones, around three quarters of them singletons, with 2.5% to 3.5% in the top ten. Sequencing was carried out using PBMCs. These receptors were taken from a woman aged 45-65 years in good health and CMV-seronegative. CDR3s include the opening cysteine and the closing phenylalanine or tryptophan. Fields, in order: V gene, D gene, clone size, J gene, CDR3 DNA, CDR3 protein. D genes are given only for firm matches. Size values are once, few and many counts, or a class for expanded clones, and some rows have none.

v_call: TRBV28; d_call: NA; clone_size: NA; j_call: TRBJ2-7; cdr3_nt: TGTGCCAGCAAAGACTACTACGAGCAGTACTTC; cdr3_aa: CASKDYYEQYF
v_call: TRBV7-2; d_call: NA; clone_size: NA; j_call: TRBJ1-2; cdr3_nt: TGTGCCAGCAGCACCCGCCCTGTCGAGCGCTACACCTTC; cdr3_aa: CASSTRPVERYTF
v_call: TRBV9; d_call: TRBD2; clone_size: NA; j_call: TRBJ2-3; cdr3_nt: TGTGCCAGCAGCGTAGGGGCTAGCGGGAGTAGGACAGATACGCAGTATTTT; cdr3_aa: CASSVGASGSRTDTQYF
v_call: TRBV7-2; d_call: NA; clone_size: NA; j_call: TRBJ1-2; cdr3_nt: TGTGCCAGCAGCCTAGGGGCGGGTTCGGTATATGGCTACACCTTC; cdr3_aa: CASSLGAGSVYGYTF
v_call: TRBV7-3; d_call: NA; clone_size: NA; j_call: TRBJ2-2; cdr3_nt: TGTGCCAGCAGTTCATACAGGGCCGACTACGCAACCGGGGAGCTGTTTTTT; cdr3_aa: CASSSYRADYATGELFF
v_call: TRBV27; d_call: TRBD2; clone_size: NA; j_call: TRBJ2-1; cdr3_nt: TGTGCCAGCAGTTTAGACGACGCGGGAGGAAATGAGCAGTTCTTC; cdr3_aa: CASSLDDAGGNEQFF
v_call: TRBV2; d_call: TRBD1; clone_size: NA; j_call: TRBJ1-2; cdr3_nt: TGTGCCAGCAGTGGGGACAGTAACTATGGCTACACCTTC; cdr3_aa: CASSGDSNYGYTF
v_call: TRBV13; d_call: TRBD2; clone_size: few; j_call: TRBJ2-3; cdr3_nt: TGTGCCAGCAGCCCAACGGGACTAGCGGGAGGGCTTTGGACGCAGTATTTT; cdr3_aa: CASSPTGLAGGLWTQYF
v_call: TRBV29-1; d_call: TRBD1; clone_size: NA; j_call: TRBJ1-2; cdr3_nt: TGCAGCGGGGGACAGGACAGCCGTGGCTACACCTTC; cdr3_aa: CSGGQDSRGYTF
v_call: TRBV30; d_call: NA; clone_size: few; j_call: TRBJ2-7; cdr3_nt: TGTGCCTGGAGTGTTAACGCGGGTCGTTCCTACGAGCAGTACTTC; cdr3_aa: CAWSVNAGRSYEQYF
v_call: TRBV5-1; d_call: TRBD1; clone_size: NA; j_call: TRBJ1-1; cdr3_nt: TGCGCCAGCAGCTTCCCGGGACAGATGAACACTGAAGCTTTCTTT; cdr3_aa: CASSFPGQMNTEAFF
v_call: TRBV5-1; d_call: TRBD2; clone_size: NA; j_call: TRBJ2-1; cdr3_nt: TGCGCCAGCAGCATAACTAGCGGGAGTGAAGAGCAGTTCTTC; cdr3_aa: CASSITSGSEEQFF
v_call: TRBV5-6; d_call: NA; clone_size: few; j_call: TRBJ2-5; cdr3_nt: TGTGCCAGCAGCTTGGTATTTTCAGGCCTGGAGACCCAGTACTTC; cdr3_aa: CASSLVFSGLETQYF
v_call: TRBV18; d_call: NA; clone_size: NA; j_call: TRBJ2-1; cdr3_nt: TGTGCCAGCTCACCGGGCCTAGCGTACAGTTACAATGAGCAGTTCTTC; cdr3_aa: CASSPGLAYSYNEQFF
v_call: TRBV6-1; d_call: TRBD2; clone_size: NA; j_call: TRBJ2-1; cdr3_nt: TGTGCCAGCAGTGAACGCACTAGCGGGAGTCTATACAATGAGCAGTTCTTC; cdr3_aa: CASSERTSGSLYNEQFF
v_call: TRBV25-1; d_call: NA; clone_size: once; j_call: TRBJ2-3; cdr3_nt: TGTGCCAGCAGTGAAGGTAGCATGGATACGCAGTATTTT; cdr3_aa: CASSEGSMDTQYF
v_call: TRBV28; d_call: NA; clone_size: few; j_call: TRBJ2-7; cdr3_nt: TGTGCCAGCAGGGGGACCGGGACGGGGGCCTACGAGCAGTACTTC; cdr3_aa: CASRGTGTGAYEQYF
v_call: TRBV7-9; d_call: TRBD2; clone_size: few; j_call: TRBJ2-1; cdr3_nt: TGTTCCAGCAGCTTGGAGGGACTAGCGAGACACAATGAGCAGTTCTTC; cdr3_aa: CSSSLEGLARHNEQFF
v_call: TRBV7-2; d_call: TRBD1; clone_size: NA; j_call: TRBJ2-7; cdr3_nt: TGTGCCAGCAGCTTAGGGGCGACAGGGAGATTCTACGAGCAGTACTTC; cdr3_aa: CASSLGATGRFYEQYF
v_call: TRBV28; d_call: TRBD1; clone_size: NA; j_call: TRBJ2-5; cdr3_nt: TGTGCCAGCAACCTGAGGGGGCTACACCAAGAGACCCAGTACTTC; cdr3_aa: CASNLRGLHQETQYF
v_call: TRBV15; d_call: NA; clone_size: NA; j_call: TRBJ2-1; cdr3_nt: TGTGCCACCAGCAGCGAGACCGACAGGTTCTCCTACAATGAGCAGTTCTTC; cdr3_aa: CATSSETDRFSYNEQFF
v_call: TRBV21-1; d_call: NA; clone_size: NA; j_call: TRBJ2-1; cdr3_nt: TGTGCCAGCAGCAATGGGGCGAATGAGCAGTTCTTC; cdr3_aa: CASSNGANEQFF
v_call: TRBV5-1; d_call: TRBD2; clone_size: NA; j_call: TRBJ2-7; cdr3_nt: TGCGCCAGCAGATCAGGGTACAGCGGGAGGTACGAGCAGTACTTC; cdr3_aa: CASRSGYSGRYEQYF
v_call: TRBV4-3; d_call: TRBD1; clone_size: NA; j_call: TRBJ1-5; cdr3_nt: TGCGCCAGCAGCCAGGGGACAGGGGCGAATCAGCCCCAGCATTTT; cdr3_aa: CASSQGTGANQPQHF
v_call: TRBV19; d_call: NA; clone_size: NA; j_call: TRBJ2-5; cdr3_nt: TGTGCCAGTAGTATAGGGTCAGGGAATCACGAGACCCAGTACTTC; cdr3_aa: CASSIGSGNHETQYF
v_call: TRBV18; d_call: TRBD1; clone_size: NA; j_call: TRBJ2-2; cdr3_nt: TGTGCCAGCTCACCCCGGACAGGGTGGACCGGGGAGCTGTTTTTT; cdr3_aa: CASSPRTGWTGELFF
v_call: TRBV30; d_call: NA; clone_size: NA; j_call: TRBJ1-1; cdr3_nt: TGTGCCTGGTTCCCTTCTTTGGGCGGGAAAAGCACTGAAGCTTTCTTT; cdr3_aa: CAWFPSLGGKSTEAFF
v_call: TRBV19; d_call: NA; clone_size: NA; j_call: TRBJ2-3; cdr3_nt: TGTGCCAGTAGTAGGCGGGGTGGAGATACGCAGTATTTT; cdr3_aa: CASSRRGGDTQYF
v_call: TRBV4-2; d_call: NA; clone_size: NA; j_call: TRBJ2-7; cdr3_nt: TGTGCCAGCAGCCAAGTCAGTCTAGCCTCCTACGAGCAGTACTTC; cdr3_aa: CASSQVSLASYEQYF